This T cell receptor beta chain was obtained from a study of T-cell reconstitution after alpha-beta-depleted transplantation in children. The TCRbeta library incorporated unique molecular identifiers. MiXCR was run by TCRdb on the PCR reads, yielding one entry per CDR3 protein. The sample carries over 550,000 distinct CDR3 sequences, over 9.5% recorded once. The CDR3 is 13 amino acids. V gave up 5 bases and J gave up 3 bases, with 9 bases separating them. The germline CDR1 and CDR2 sequences are SGHTA and FQGTGA. This clonotype came up a few times. The chain combines TRBV7-3 with TRBJ2-3, with D uncertain. The source material was PBMCs from the stem cell graft donor, sampled from the stem cell graft. This TCR derives from a human donor who donated a stem cell graft to a child with acute myeloid leukemia. The CDR3 nucleotides read TGTGCCAGCAGCCCCTTCCTTACAGATACGCAGTATTTT. This sequence encodes CASSPFLTDTQYF. The variable domain in full, with the rest retrieved from reference TRBV7-3 and TRBJ2-3, is GAGVSQTPSNKVTEKGKYVELRCDPISGHTALYWYRQSLGQGPEFLIYFQGTGAADDSGLPNDRFFAVRPEGSVSTLKIQRTERGDSAVYLCASSPFLTDTQYFGPGTRLTVL.